Sequencing of this T cell receptor beta chain was carried out in a study of T cell changes during pregnancy in multiple sclerosis. V was pared by 2 bases and J by 1 base, with 6 bases between. Germline assignment: CDR1 SGHRS and CDR2 YFSETQ. The CDR3 covers 14 residues. Clones were sequenced by immunoSEQ multiplex PCR, and TCRdb holds only the in-frame ones, with some missing. The sample records about 89,000 clones, 94% being singletons. The J gene is TRBJ2-2, the V gene TRBV5-1; D is unclear. The sequence derives from a female donor with multiple sclerosis, enrolled in a pregnancy study. The sequencing used peripheral blood, collected in the third trimester of pregnancy. CDR3 in DNA: TGCGCCAGCAGCTTAAGAGTGAACACCGGGGAGCTGTTTTTT. Protein product: CASSLRVNTGELFF.